This record covers a single T cell receptor (beta chain). The data belong to a study of patients and donors after allogeneic stem cell transplantation. From the RT-PCR reads, TCRdb called clonotypes with MiXCR, one entry per CDR3 protein. The data show about 70,000 distinct CDR3 sequences, about a quarter seen once. The germline V gene encodes CDR1 SGHRS and CDR2 YFSETQ. V lost 4 bases to trimming and J lost 5 bases; unmatched junction nucleotides: 5. The CDR3 loop spans 14 amino acids. Material for sequencing was blood, either unsorted or a sorted T cell fraction (not recorded which). The receptor's source is a human donor who was either an allogeneic HSCT recipient or a stem cell or donor lymphocyte infusion donor (not recorded which). It is not recorded whose cells these are; they may come from a transplant donor. The gene calls are TRBV5-1 and TRBJ1-2; 10 positions match TRBD1. The CDR3 DNA sequence: TGCGCCAGCAGCGATGGGACAGGGGATTATGGCTACACCTTC. Amino acids: CASSDGTGDYGYTF. Drawing the rest from reference TRBV5-1 and TRBJ1-2, the complete variable domain is KAGVTQTPRYLIKTRGQQVTLSCSPISGHRSVSWYQQTPGQGLQFLFEYFSETQRNKGNFPGRFSGRQFSNSRSEMNVSTLELGDSALYLCASSDGTGDYGYTFGSGTRLTVV.